Each of the 15 T cell receptor beta chains below was sequenced from the same sample in a study of T cell responses to AZD1222 COVID-19 vaccine (dated by TCRdb to about 2021). Interpreted using the paper, the time point label stands for: baseline before first vaccination. The method was the immunoSEQ multiplex PCR assay. The source is immuneACCESS, and TCRdb retained only in-frame sequences with V and J called. Part of the clones is not carried over; for the studies checked, unresolved V genes explain less than half of this, and the remainder is unexplained. The table for this sample lists 100,000 or so clones; 86% of them were counted only once. Around 5% of the sample rests with the top ten. Sequencing was performed on peripheral blood, taken on day 0 of AZD1222 vaccination. These receptors originate from an adult in good health.

The V call is TRBV6-5, the J call TRBJ2-2, with no clear D. From germline, CDR1 is MNHEY and CDR2 SVGAGI. The CDR3 extends over 12 amino acids. Trimming stripped 4 bases from V and 7 bases from J, with 7 bases between. The CDR3 protein is CASSWEGGELFF. DNA for the CDR3: TGTGCCAGCAGTTGGGAAGGCGGGGAGCTGTTTTTT.

V and J are TRBV28 and TRBJ2-1, with 8 positions matching TRBD2. CDR3 length equals 15 residues. Losses at the gene ends were 6 bases for V and 2 bases for J; bases not matched to a gene: 6. Per germline, CDR1 MDHEN and CDR2 SYDVKM. The CDR3 here is CASRRGLATYNEQFF. CDR3 coding DNA: TGTGCCAGCAGAAGAGGACTAGCTACCTACAATGAGCAGTTCTTC.

This clone was counted once. The chain combines TRBV12-3 or TRBV12-4 with TRBJ1-4; D ambiguous. Trimming cost V 7 bases and J 8 bases, with 14 bases left between them. The CDR3 loop spans 13 amino acids. CDR3 sequence (DNA): TGTGCCAGCACCCACACGGGCAGGGAAAAACTGTTTTTT. Protein: CASTHTGREKLFF.

This chain links TRBV27 with TRBJ1-2; D not resolved. Germline V CDR1 and CDR2: MNHEY, SMNVEV (reference sequence). V dropped 0 bases and J dropped 0 bases, with 8 bases sitting between them. This CDR3 is 15 amino acids long. The CDR3 region is CASSLSGGANYGYTF. The CDR3 coding sequence is TGTGCCAGCAGTTTATCGGGCGGTGCTAACTATGGCTACACCTTC.

V gene TRBV7-2 combines with J gene TRBJ2-3; D perhaps matches TRBD2 (6 bases). Per germline, CDR1 SGHTA and CDR2 FQGNSA. Trimming cost V 0 bases and J 0 bases, with 10 bases left between them. This CDR3 region has 16 residues. The CDR3: CASSLAFGTSTDTQYF. For the CDR3, the DNA is TGTGCCAGCAGCTTAGCGTTCGGGACTAGCACAGATACGCAGTATTTT.

This clone is a singleton in its sample. V and J are TRBV6-1 and TRBJ1-5, with D unresolved. The CDR3 covers 17 residues. Trimming took 4 bases from V and 6 from J, leaving 22 bases between them. Germline assignment: CDR1 MNHNS and CDR2 SASEGT. In nucleotides, the CDR3 is TGTGCCAGCAGTGGCCGCATTAGGGAGGGAAATAGTCAGCCCCAGCATTTT. Translating gives CASSGRIREGNSQPQHF.

The J gene is TRBJ2-7, the V gene TRBV3-1 (or the pseudogene TRBV3-2), with TRBD2 identical over 10 bases. The V segment lost 3 bases and the J segment 0 bases; nucleotides outside the gene matches: 8. The CDR3 has 17 amino acids. Germline V lookup: CDR1 LGHDT, CDR2 YNNKEL (reference sequence). Here the CDR3 reads CASSHSPTSGYSYEQYF. As DNA, the CDR3 is TGTGCCAGCAGCCATTCACCGACTAGCGGGTACTCCTACGAGCAGTACTTC.

The CDR3 nucleotides read TGTGCCAGCAGTTACGATACAGGACGGTCTGGCTACACCTTC. It is translated as CASSYDTGRSGYTF. V and J are TRBV6-5 and TRBJ1-2; tentatively, D is TRBD1 (5 bases). V was shortened by 2 bases and J by 7 bases, with 14 bases between the two germline ends. Germline V gives CDR1 MNHEY, CDR2 SVGAGI. This CDR3 has 14 residues.

V usage is TRBV7-2 and J usage is TRBJ1-5, with D hard to call. CDR3 length equals 14 residues. The V gene's germline CDR1 is SGHTA and CDR2 FQGNSA. V was pared by 5 bases and J by 0 bases, with 8 bases between. The CDR3 nucleotides are TGTGCCAGCAGCCTGGGGTATAGCAATCAGCCCCAGCATTTT. This sequence encodes CASSLGYSNQPQHF.

As to this clone: Within the sample, other DNA sequences also encode this same CDR3. The rearrangement uses TRBV28 and TRBJ1-5; D is possibly TRBD1 (5 bases). This CDR3 is 16 amino acids long. Germline-derived CDR1 and CDR2 are MDHEN and SYDVKM. Trimming shortened V by 2 bases and J by 1 base, and 12 bases separated the two germline ends. This CDR3 reads CASSLGGGRSNQPQHF. CDR3 DNA sequence: TGTGCCAGCAGTTTAGGGGGGGGTAGGAGCAATCAGCCCCAGCATTTT.

The chain has TRBV4-3 and TRBJ1-6; TRBD1 matches at 9 bases. The V gene end was trimmed by 1 base and the J gene end by 9 bases; junction bases not matched to a gene: 13. The germline V gene has CDR1 LGHNA and CDR2 YSLEER. The CDR3 totals 18 residues. The CDR3 nucleotides read TGCGCCAGCAGCCAAGCAACCCCGGGGACAGGGATCGGTTCACCCCTCCACTTT. As protein: CASSQATPGTGIGSPLHF.

The J gene is TRBJ2-7, the V gene TRBV5-1, with D tentatively TRBD1 (5 bases). Trimming took off 0 bases at V and 0 bases at J, with 13 bases between the two ends. Germline assignment: CDR1 SGHRS and CDR2 YFSETQ. The CDR3 covers 16 residues. The CDR3 nucleotides read TGCGCCAGCAGCTTGGCACAGGACCTAAGCTCCTACGAGCAGTACTTC. Its protein is CASSLAQDLSSYEQYF.

This sequence joins TRBV4-2 and TRBJ1-2; 10 positions match TRBD1. The germline gives CDR1 LGHNA, CDR2 YNFKEQ. There are 19 residues in the CDR3. With 4 bases clipped from V and 4 bases from J, the junction kept 18 bases outside the gene matches. The CDR3 here is CASSLMVYGQGDSGYGYTF. For the CDR3, the DNA is TGTGCCAGCAGCCTCATGGTTTACGGACAGGGGGACAGCGGCTATGGCTACACCTTC.

The chain uses TRBV30 and TRBJ1-5; tentatively, D is TRBD1 (6 bases). V was clipped by 0 bases and J by 3 bases, with 9 bases between them. CDR3 length: 14 residues. In germline, CDR1 is GTSNPN, CDR2 SVGIG (reference sequence). The CDR3 DNA reads TGTGCCTGGAGTGTTGGGGGGCACAATCAGCCCCAGCATTTT. Translation gives CAWSVGGHNQPQHF.

CDR3: CASSKPDSILYYGYTF. In DNA, the CDR3 is TGTGCCAGCAGCAAACCGGACAGTATCCTTTACTATGGCTACACCTTC. The chain couples TRBV5-4 to TRBJ1-2; perhaps TRBD1 as D (6 bases). Germline CDR1 SGHNT, CDR2 YYREEE (reference sequence). CDR3 size: 16 residues. Trimming took off 4 bases at V and 3 bases at J, with 19 bases between the two ends.